The 8 T cell receptor beta chains in this list originate from one sample, sequenced in a study of graft-versus-host responses after intestinal transplantation. These receptors' targets are unknown. Sequencing used immunoSEQ multiplex PCR; TCRdb keeps in-frame clones, though not all of them. This sample carries 55,000 to 65,000 clones, 85% to 95% of them seen once, and the ten largest clones take 0.35% to 0.45%. This specimen was unstimulated CD4+ T cells sorted from spleen or lymph node cells, taken before transplant. These receptors originate from a human donor who was the organ donor for an intestinal transplant.

The V call is TRBV4-2, the J call TRBJ2-1; 12 bases fit TRBD1. J gave up 8 bases and V 2 bases, and 7 bases lay outside the gene matches. There are 16 residues in the CDR3. Germline V CDR1 and CDR2: LGHNA, YNFKEQ. Written as DNA, the CDR3 is TGTGCCAGCAGCCAACTCCGGGACAGGGGGCTCTATGAGCAGTTCTTC. Its translation: CASSQLRDRGLYEQFF.

In nucleotides, the CDR3 is TGCGCCAGCAGCCAAGATGGTGGGCAGGGGAATTCACCCCTCCACTTT. Translating it yields CASSQDGGQGNSPLHF. The chain is built from TRBV4-1 and TRBJ1-6; D may be TRBD1 (6 bases). Per the germline V gene, CDR1 is MGHRA and CDR2 is YSYEKL. The CDR3 has 16 amino acids. Between the trimmed V and J ends, which lost 0 bases and 7 bases, there was a span of 13 bases.

The chain recombines TRBV27 with TRBJ1-6, with D perhaps TRBD1 (5 bases). CDR1 is MNHEY, CDR2 SMNVEV, per germline (reference sequence). The CDR3 consists of 14 residues. V lost 3 bases and J 6 bases, leaving 9 bases between the germline ends. The CDR3 loop is CASSLGQINSPLHF. The DNA for the CDR3 is TGTGCCAGCAGTTTGGGGCAGATTAATTCACCCCTCCACTTT.

The chain is built from TRBV6-5 and TRBJ1-3, with TRBD1 matching 8 bases. The CDR3 totals 15 residues. V was pared by 7 bases and J by 2 bases, with 7 bases of the junction left unmatched. Germline V gene lookup returns CDR1 MNHEY and CDR2 SVGAGI. The CDR3 region is CASKAGTGAGNTIYF. CDR3 coding DNA: TGTGCCAGCAAAGCCGGGACAGGTGCTGGAAACACCATATATTTT.

The rearrangement uses TRBV11-2 and TRBJ2-3; perhaps TRBD2 as D (5 bases). Germline CDR1 is SGHAT and CDR2 is FQNNGV. V gave up 2 bases and J gave up 1 base, with 16 bases separating them. CDR3 length: 17 amino acids. The CDR3 DNA follows: TGTGCCAGCAGCTTATTATTCGGGGTAGACCGCACAGATACGCAGTATTTT. This translates into CASSLLFGVDRTDTQYF.

The chain combines TRBV5-6 with TRBJ1-3, with a tentative D call TRBD1 (5 bases). This CDR3 comprises 13 residues. V lost 3 bases, J lost 4 bases, and 8 bases lay in between. Germline V gene data show CDR1 as SGHDT and CDR2 as YYEEEE. This CDR3 is CASSSTAGNTIYF. The DNA of the CDR3 is TGTGCCAGCAGCTCGACAGCCGGAAACACCATATATTTT.

This chain joins TRBV10-3 and TRBJ2-5, with 9 positions matching TRBD2. Germline V gene lookup returns CDR1 ENHRY and CDR2 SYGVKD. V shed 10 bases, J shed 5 bases, and the junction held 8 bases outside the gene matches. The CDR3 is 13 residues long. In nucleotides, the CDR3 is TGTGCCACCGGGCGCGGGGGGGCTGAGACCCAGTACTTC. Its protein product is CATGRGGAETQYF.

This rearrangement joins TRBV7-9 to TRBJ2-1; D perhaps matches TRBD2 (6 bases). From germline, CDR1 is SEHNR and CDR2 FQNEAQ (reference sequence). The ends were cut back, 2 bases at V and 2 bases at J, with 16 bases in the middle. This CDR3 region has 17 residues. CDR3 in amino acids: CASSLRRGDSTYNEQFF. In nucleotides, the CDR3 is TGTGCCAGCAGCTTAAGGCGGGGTGACTCCACCTACAATGAGCAGTTCTTC.